This T cell receptor beta chain was sequenced in a study of identical twins. Each CDR3 protein gets one entry after TCRdb re-called the 5' RACE reads with MiXCR. The table records some 900,000 distinct CDR3 sequences, approximately 13% of them present only once. Study observations and caveats: Models underestimated TCR alpha sharing (out-of-frame) in monozygotic twins.

CDR3 length: 16 amino acids. Looked up from germline, CDR1 is MNHEY and CDR2 is SMNVEV (reference sequence). The junction had 9 bases not matched to a gene; V was cut back by 6 bases and J by 0 bases. This clonotype was counted at least ten times. Its antigen is unidentified. The same sample was also studied in work on yellow fever vaccine responses in identical twins.

Sample: PBMCs. This TCR was recovered from a woman aged 18-35 years in good health. This chain uses TRBV27 with TRBJ2-3; TRBD2 matches 7 bases. For the CDR3, the DNA is TGTGCCAGCAGACCTGGGGGGGGAACTAGCACAGATACGCAGTATTTT. Its protein product is CASRPGGGTSTDTQYF.